The clone carrying this TCR beta chain came up a few times. Its antigen is as yet unknown. This sample stems from a study of T cell repertoires in cytomegalovirus infection. Study at large: Recently identified HLA-C-restricted CMV epitopes were among the peptides used. General study results and limits: Clonotype analysis showed dominance of the ex vivo response by HLA-C-restricted CMV-specific TCR beta clonotypes.

Via MiXCR, TCRdb re-called the reads, giving one row per CDR3 protein. This sample has about 920,000 distinct CDR3 sequences; 25% to 40% occur once, and the top ten carry around 15%. V gave up 6 bases and J gave up 2 bases; unmatched junction bases: 16. Germline V lookup: CDR1 MDHEN, CDR2 SYDVKM. This CDR3 region has 18 residues. The sequencing here drew on cultured CD8+ T cells from PBMCs, taken from culture after CMV antigen stimulation. This clonotype originated in a human donor in good health (CMV status not recorded). Some clones in this sample may be carry-over from other donors' samples. The rearrangement links TRBV28 to TRBJ1-5; the match to TRBD1 covers 7 bases. DNA for the CDR3: TGTGCCAGCAGCAGCGACAGGGAGCCGTTGGATGGCAATCAGCCCCAGCATTTT. It translates to CASSSDREPLDGNQPQHF.